The rows below give T cell receptor beta chains drawn from one sample of a study of T cell responses to AZD1222 COVID-19 vaccine. Data came from immunoSEQ multiplex PCR; TCRdb stores just in-frame clones and leaves some out. The sample carries about 120,000 clones, roughly nine tenths recorded once. The source material was peripheral blood, sampled on day 0 of AZD1222 vaccination. These receptors were obtained from an adult in good health. Both conserved end residues are part of each CDR3. A D gene is named only where the DNA matches it firmly. The size field is filled for only some rows; it gives once, few, many or a size class.

J gene: TRBJ2-5; D gene: .; V gene: TRBV9; clone size: .; CDR3 protein: CASSPQGREKESQYF
J gene: TRBJ1-1; D gene: TRBD1; V gene: TRBV10-2; clone size: once; CDR3 protein: CASSDPGQPNTEAFF
J gene: TRBJ1-2; D gene: .; V gene: TRBV10-2; clone size: .; CDR3 protein: CASSESRVGREDF
J gene: TRBJ2-1; D gene: TRBD2; V gene: TRBV11-2; clone size: .; CDR3 protein: CASSRGSGTYNEQFF
J gene: TRBJ1-6; D gene: TRBD1; V gene: TRBV30; clone size: once; CDR3 protein: CAWTGTENSPLHF
J gene: TRBJ1-1; D gene: .; V gene: TRBV14; clone size: .; CDR3 protein: CASSQDVHRRKAFF
J gene: TRBJ1-1; D gene: .; V gene: TRBV3-1/TRBV3-2; clone size: .; CDR3 protein: CASSQLGGNEAFF
J gene: TRBJ1-1; D gene: TRBD1; V gene: TRBV5-8; clone size: .; CDR3 protein: CASRGDSPGIRNTEAFF
J gene: TRBJ1-5; D gene: TRBD1; V gene: TRBV19; clone size: .; CDR3 protein: CASKAAGTGRNQPQHF
J gene: TRBJ2-3; D gene: .; V gene: TRBV20-1; clone size: .; CDR3 protein: CSARAGNTQYF
J gene: TRBJ2-7; D gene: .; V gene: TRBV2; clone size: few; CDR3 protein: CASTWDERWGKYF
J gene: TRBJ2-1; D gene: .; V gene: TRBV27; clone size: .; CDR3 protein: CASWGTNEQFF
J gene: TRBJ2-2; D gene: .; V gene: TRBV9; clone size: .; CDR3 protein: CASSAGAGELFF
J gene: TRBJ1-5; D gene: .; V gene: TRBV2; clone size: .; CDR3 protein: CASSEAGTQAQPQHF
J gene: TRBJ1-4; D gene: .; V gene: TRBV12-5; clone size: .; CDR3 protein: CASGWGQNEKLFF
J gene: TRBJ1-3; D gene: .; V gene: TRBV5-3; clone size: .; CDR3 protein: CASQPPGLPHLSGNTIYF
J gene: TRBJ2-1; D gene: .; V gene: TRBV11-1; clone size: .; CDR3 protein: CASSLVREKGEQFF
J gene: TRBJ1-1; D gene: .; V gene: TRBV3-1/TRBV3-2; clone size: .; CDR3 protein: CASSPGGAEAFF
J gene: TRBJ2-7; D gene: .; V gene: TRBV5-4; clone size: .; CDR3 protein: CASSFRGLEQYF
J gene: TRBJ1-1; D gene: .; V gene: TRBV9; clone size: .; CDR3 protein: CASSENGAEAFF
J gene: TRBJ1-6; D gene: .; V gene: TRBV7-9; clone size: .; CDR3 protein: CASSLGGATPLHF
J gene: TRBJ1-1; D gene: .; V gene: TRBV19; clone size: .; CDR3 protein: CATAAGYTEAFF
J gene: TRBJ2-5; D gene: .; V gene: TRBV19; clone size: .; CDR3 protein: CASSRGTPYQETQYF
J gene: TRBJ2-7; D gene: .; V gene: TRBV2; clone size: .; CDR3 protein: CASSATQEYYEQYF
J gene: TRBJ1-1; D gene: TRBD1; V gene: TRBV11-3; clone size: .; CDR3 protein: CASSPSPDRVGNTEAFF
J gene: TRBJ1-6; D gene: TRBD1; V gene: TRBV5-6; clone size: .; CDR3 protein: CASSFTGVINSPLHF